This T cell receptor beta chain is drawn from a study of read filtering for tumor transcriptome and immune sequencing. Overall study: Eight or nine patients were R-ISS I, some 15 were R-ISS II, about seven were R-ISS III. DNase treatment preceded whole-transcriptome library preparation. General observations from the study: About 81.9% of IR-seq clonotypes had one read, totaling approximately 3.3% of reads; RNA-seq: about 70% and 40%. Dropping single-read clonotypes raised IR-seq and RNA-seq shared-clonotype correlation.

Worth noting for this clonotype: Antigen: not known. One end of the junction varies from germline; a read error may be responsible.

This CDR3 has 19 amino acids. Germline assignment: CDR1 MNHEY and CDR2 SVGAGI. Molecular barcoded adaptors covering alpha/delta and beta/gamma chains were used on roughly 400 ng RNA. Each CDR3 protein is one row after TCRdb ran MiXCR on the reads. The repertoire holds 15,000 to 20,000 distinct CDR3 sequences, with over 20% as singletons. This sequence joins TRBV6-5 and TRBJ2-2; 12 bases agree with TRBD2. This receptor was identified in a donor at least 40 years old with multiple myeloma. The sequenced sample was a population of CD138-negative cells sorted from bone marrow. The CDR3 DNA reads as TGTGCCAGCAGCCAGACTAGCGGGAGTCTTCTACGTCAGGCCGGGAAGCTGTTTTTT. This sequence encodes CASSQTSGSLLRQAGKLFF.